This T cell receptor (beta chain) is from a study of shared clonotypes between healthy human individuals. CDR3 length equals 15 residues. With 1 base removed from V and 8 bases from J, the gap between germline ends came to 15 bases. Germline lookup yields CDR1 MGHRA and CDR2 YSYEKL. Clones were read by immunoSEQ multiplex PCR, and TCRdb kept only the in-frame ones, dropping some. Of roughly 2.5 million clones listed, 85% to 95% were seen once; the top ten hold more than 0.12%. General observations from the study: Non-shared clonotypes displayed generation probabilities falling below those of clonotypes present in all four donors.

With respect to this clone: What it recognizes is unknown.

The genes are TRBV4-1 and TRBJ2-1, with D uncertain. This sequence originates from a man between 18 and 29 years old in good health. Specimen: naive CD4+ T cells sorted from blood. Subset: CD45RA+ positively selected. The CDR3 here is CASSQGDRDEDEQFF. The CDR3 bases are TGCGCCAGCAGCCAAGGCGATAGGGATGAGGATGAGCAGTTCTTC.